This T cell receptor beta chain is drawn from a study of CD8 T cells in ankylosing spondylitis (TCRdb year 2017). Background for the entire study: The study set out to find disease-linked TCR variants by profiling T cell receptor beta repertoires in ankylosing spondylitis patients and healthy donors. The whole study cohort included about a hundred healthy donors and 25 ankylosing spondylitis patients. Peripheral blood was sampled, and synovial fluid was additionally collected from ankylosing spondylitis patients.

Instrument on record: Illumina HiSeq 2500. Quantitative 5'-RACE with molecular barcodes was the method used to prepare the TCR beta libraries. The paper's processing steps were these. A new computational method, built on a probabilistic model of VDJ rearrangement, was used to identify disease-linked TCR variants. TCRdb reprocessed the public reads (quality trimming at Q25 with fastp, clone calling with MiXCR) and kept in-frame beta chains. Every CDR3 protein is listed once, alongside the most common genes and DNA of its rows. The V and J calls were determined by TCRdb, not by the authors. Recorded for this sample are roughly 670,000 distinct CDR3 sequences; around a fifth of them occurred a single time. The top ten constitute about 19% of the sample. V is clipped by 7 bases and J by 3 bases, and the sequence between their germline boundaries is 12 bases long. The CDR3 goes from the cysteine to the phenylalanine over 14 residues. The DNA shown is the 42-base CDR3, in frame from base 1. According to the germline V gene, CDR1 reads MNHNS and CDR2 reads SASEGT.

As regards this clonotype: Its recognized antigen is unknown. No base quality information exists; no much larger clone differs at one position.

What the authors observed across the whole study: In peripheral blood, the disease-linked clones were found at relatively low frequencies and had a CD8+ phenotype. Blood from ankylosing spondylitis patients appeared to be characterized by a TCR beta motif composed of under ten highly homologous amino acid variants. Some motif variants had previously been reported in the synovial fluid and blood of reactive arthritis patients, which suggests shared mechanisms of disease initiation. Significant enrichment of the disease-linked clones was reported in matched synovial fluid samples from ankylosing spondylitis patients.

This sequence uses TRBV6-1 and TRBJ2-2, with the D assignment possibly TRBD1 or TRBD2, given 5 matching bases for each. The TCR was taken from a male donor with ankylosing spondylitis. Sequenced material: blood, either unsorted or a sorted T cell fraction (not recorded which). The CDR3 protein is CASNRDRYTGELFF. The DNA is as follows: TGTGCCAGCAATCGGGACCGCTACACCGGGGAGCTGTTTTTT.